This T cell receptor (beta chain) comes out of a study of blood T cell repertoires in COVID-19. Original analysis: The assay estimated nucleated cells by amplifying reference gene primers. Here immunoSEQ multiplex PCR was the method, and the copy in TCRdb shows in-frame clones only, minus some. That table gives V, J and clone size, and the DNA gave D and trimming. The data contain about 190,000 clones, 80% to 90% of them singletons. J gave up 1 base and V 1 base, and 1 base lay outside the gene matches. This CDR3 region has 15 residues. Per germline, CDR1 MGHRA and CDR2 YSYEKL. The V gene is TRBV4-1, the J gene TRBJ2-5, with 9 positions matching TRBD1. Input material: peripheral blood. The source of this sequence is a man aged 30 to 39 with acute or convalescent COVID-19. The CDR3 spells CASSQGTGVQETQYF. The CDR3 DNA sequence: TGCGCCAGCAGCCAAGGGACAGGGGTCCAAGAGACCCAGTACTTC.